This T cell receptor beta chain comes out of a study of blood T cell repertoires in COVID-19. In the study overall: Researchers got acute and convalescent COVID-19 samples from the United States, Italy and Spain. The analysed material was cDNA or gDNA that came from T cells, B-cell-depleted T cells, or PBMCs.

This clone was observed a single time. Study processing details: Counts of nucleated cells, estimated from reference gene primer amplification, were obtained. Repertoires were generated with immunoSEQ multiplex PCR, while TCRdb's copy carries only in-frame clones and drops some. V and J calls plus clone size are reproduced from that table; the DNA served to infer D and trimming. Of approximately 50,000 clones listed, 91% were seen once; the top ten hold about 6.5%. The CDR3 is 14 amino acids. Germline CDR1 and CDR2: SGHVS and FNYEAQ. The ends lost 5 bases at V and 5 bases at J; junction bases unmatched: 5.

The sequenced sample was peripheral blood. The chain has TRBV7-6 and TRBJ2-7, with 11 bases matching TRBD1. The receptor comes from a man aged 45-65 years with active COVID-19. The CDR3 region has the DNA TGTGCCAGCAGCGCAGGACAGGGGGCCCACGAGCAGTACTTC. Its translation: CASSAGQGAHEQYF.